Sequencing of this T cell receptor beta chain was carried out in a study of blood T cell repertoires in COVID-19. Study details: COVID-19 samples, acute and convalescent, were from the United States, Italy and Spain.

In the source study's methods: The assay estimated nucleated cells by amplifying reference gene primers. Here immunoSEQ multiplex PCR was the method, and the copy in TCRdb shows in-frame clones only, minus some. That table is the source of V, J and clone size, and D and trimming were worked out from the DNA. The table includes about 120,000 clones, 83% detected once. This CDR3 has 15 residues. Germline V gene data show CDR1 as MNHEY and CDR2 as SVGAGI. The ends were cut back, 0 bases at V and 6 bases at J, with 13 bases in the middle. The TCR comes from a man aged 25-45 years with acute or convalescent COVID-19. Sequences were obtained from peripheral blood. The chain uses TRBV6-5 and TRBJ2-3; D gene uncertain. The CDR3 spells CASSYSGERLDTQYF. The CDR3 DNA follows: TGTGCCAGCAGTTACTCCGGCGAGCGCCTCGATACGCAGTATTTT.